These 2 T cell receptor beta chains came from one sample sequenced in a study of cytomegalovirus exposure and HLA in healthy donors. It was with 60 Vbeta and 13 Jbeta primers that the PCR ran. Clones were read by immunoSEQ multiplex PCR, and TCRdb kept only the in-frame ones, dropping some. The sample consists of approximately 170,000 clones, 70% to 80% of them appearing once. The specimen sequenced was PBMCs. These receptors came from a man aged 35 to 55 in good health and CMV-seronegative.

V gene TRBV7-8 combines with J gene TRBJ2-7; TRBD1 matches at 7 bases. Trimming at V came to 5 bases and at J to 6 bases, leaving 4 bases not matched to a gene. The CDR3 consists of 12 residues. Germline assignment: CDR1 SGHVS and CDR2 FQNEAQ. The CDR3 nucleotides are TGTGCCAGCAGCCGGACAGGCGGCGAGCAGTACTTC. Translating gives CASSRTGGEQYF. The full variable domain, with the rest looked up from reference TRBV7-8 and TRBJ2-7, is GAGVSQSPRYKVAKRGQDVALRCDPISGHVSLFWYQQALGQGPEFLTYFQNEAQLDKSGLPSDRFFAERPEGSVSTLKIQRTQQEDSAVYLCASSRTGGEQYFGPGTRLTVT.

The CDR3 loop reads CASSPAGGNTEAFF. CDR3 bases: TGTGCCAGCAGCCCTGCAGGGGGGAACACTGAAGCTTTCTTT. The chain carries TRBV28 and TRBJ1-1; 7 bases line up with TRBD1. After removal of 6 bases from V and 1 base from J, the junction contained 5 bases not matched to a gene. CDR3 length equals 14 residues. The germline CDR1 and CDR2 sequences are MDHEN and SYDVKM.